The 22 T cell receptor beta chains given below trace back to one sample, sequenced in a study of T cells expressing NK-cell markers. Each CDR3 protein gets one entry in TCRdb, which reprocessed the 5' RACE reads and gives no DNA. This table holds roughly 150,000 distinct CDR3 sequences. The sample was blood T cells: a sorted CD56 or NKG2C T cell subset, CD4+ or CD8+ T cells, or bulk PBMC T cells (not recorded which). These receptors were obtained from a man between 18 and 69 years old in good health.

This chain links TRBV20-1 with TRBJ1-3. Germline CDR1 and CDR2: DFQATT and SNEGSKA (reference sequence). The CDR3 length is 16 residues. The CDR3 reads CSASRAGPISGNTIYF.

The chain combines TRBV3-1 with TRBJ1-6. The CDR3 runs 17 residues. In germline, CDR1 is LGHDT, CDR2 YNNKEL (reference sequence). The CDR3: CASSQVSRFSYNSPLHF.

The rearrangement links TRBV9 to TRBJ2-3; TCRdb's D gene call, TRBD1, goes unchecked for lack of DNA. This CDR3 region has 17 residues. Germline values: CDR1 SGDLS, CDR2 YYNGEE. The CDR3 sequence is CASSVEGDRTLTDTQYF.

This sequence joins TRBV19 and TRBJ2-7. The germline gives CDR1 LNHDA, CDR2 SQIVND (reference sequence). The CDR3 spans 16 residues. The CDR3 spells CASSIRYARSSYEQYF.

V gene TRBV28 combines with J gene TRBJ2-7; TCRdb reports TRBD1, a call that lacks DNA to check it against. The germline CDR1 and CDR2 sequences are MDHEN and SYDVKM. The CDR3 is 14 residues long. This chain's CDR3 is CASSPRSRDYEQYF.

CDR3 residues: CSVGGTSGGHTDTQYF. The chain links TRBV29-1 to TRBJ2-3; with no DNA, the TCRdb D assignment of TRBD2 cannot be verified. Germline V gives CDR1 SQVTM, CDR2 ANQGSEA. The CDR3 covers 16 residues.

The chain combines TRBV7-8 with TRBJ2-5; the D call of TRBD2 rests on TCRdb alone, since no DNA is present to check it. This CDR3 region has 16 residues. Germline CDR1 is SGHVS and CDR2 is FQNEAQ. The CDR3 sequence: CASSSRHRDSGETQYF.

V is TRBV5-6 and J is TRBJ2-3; TCRdb's D call, TRBD1, is unchecked because there is no DNA. Germline CDR1 and CDR2: SGHDT and YYEEEE. This CDR3 comprises 16 residues. This chain's CDR3 is CASSGFEDTLTDTQYF. Filled out from reference TRBV5-6 and TRBJ2-3, the complete variable domain reads DAGVTQSPTHLIKTRGQQVTLRCSPKSGHDTVSWYQQALGQGPQFIFQYYEEEERQRGNFPDRFSGHQFPNYSSELNVNALLLGDSALYLCASSGFEDTLTDTQYFGPGTRLTVL.

This chain links TRBV7-8 with TRBJ1-3. Per germline, CDR1 SGHVS and CDR2 FQNEAQ. The CDR3 contains 13 residues. This CDR3 is CASSPRSGNTIYF.

The rearrangement uses TRBV20-1 and TRBJ2-1; TCRdb designates TRBD1, a call that cannot be tested without DNA. Germline values: CDR1 DFQATT, CDR2 SNEGSKA (reference sequence). This CDR3 has 16 amino acids. CDR3 in amino acids: CSARDGDRGAYNEQFF.

This chain connects TRBV30 to TRBJ1-1. The CDR3 is 13 amino acids. Germline values: CDR1 GTSNPN, CDR2 SVGIG (reference sequence). CDR3 in amino acids: CAWSVDRETEAFF.

The V and J genes are TRBV4-2 and TRBJ1-1. Germline CDR1 is LGHNA and CDR2 is YNFKEQ. The CDR3 has 14 amino acids. Here the CDR3 reads CASSQVGEGTEAFF.

The chain employs TRBV10-3 and TRBJ1-1; TCRdb calls TRBD1, which cannot be checked without DNA. CDR3 length equals 15 residues. From germline, CDR1 is ENHRY and CDR2 SYGVKD. The CDR3 sequence is CAISGAREPNTEAFF.

This chain links TRBV5-1 with TRBJ2-7; TCRdb proposes TRBD2, but this gene call is untestable without DNA. The CDR3 totals 16 residues. CDR1 is SGHRS, CDR2 YFSETQ, per germline. CDR3 residues: CASSVGLAGVGNEQYF. Based on the CDR3 plus reference TRBV5-1 and TRBJ2-7, the full variable domain is KAGVTQTPRYLIKTRGQQVTLSCSPISGHRSVSWYQQTPGQGLQFLFEYFSETQRNKGNFPGRFSGRQFSNSRSEMNVSTLELGDSALYLCASSVGLAGVGNEQYFGPGTRLTVT.

The V and J genes are TRBV6-2 or TRBV6-3 and TRBJ2-7. This CDR3 region has 12 residues. Germline-derived CDR1 and CDR2 are MNHEY and SVGEGT. The chain's CDR3 is CASSFQTHEQYF.

This sequence joins TRBV27 and TRBJ1-1. The CDR3 runs 14 residues. Germline CDR1 reads MNHEY; CDR2 reads SMNVEV (reference sequence). CDR3 sequence: CASSKGTFSTEAFF.

The chain has TRBV4-1 and TRBJ2-5; the TCRdb D gene call, TRBD2, has no DNA to confirm it. Germline V CDR1 and CDR2: MGHRA, YSYEKL. The CDR3 length is 17 residues. The CDR3 loop is CASSPRTSGDGWETQYF.

V is TRBV20-1 and J is TRBJ2-7; TCRdb gives TRBD1 as the D gene, but with no DNA this cannot be confirmed. From germline, CDR1 is DFQATT and CDR2 SNEGSKA (reference sequence). The CDR3 is 13 amino acids. The chain's CDR3 is CSARWARSYEQYF.

The rearrangement links TRBV5-6 to TRBJ2-5; TCRdb calls TRBD1, which cannot be checked without DNA. The CDR3 totals 15 residues. The V gene's germline CDR1 is SGHDT and CDR2 YYEEEE. CDR3 protein: CASSFGQFVQETQYF.

The V and J genes are TRBV19 and TRBJ2-7; TCRdb's assignment of TRBD1 cannot be checked, as there is no DNA. CDR1 is LNHDA, CDR2 SQIVND, per germline (reference sequence). This CDR3 region has 14 residues. This chain's CDR3 is CASSIGDRDYEQYF.

V usage is TRBV29-1 and J usage is TRBJ2-2; TCRdb's assignment of TRBD1 cannot be checked, as there is no DNA. The CDR3 loop spans 14 amino acids. The germline V gene encodes CDR1 SQVTM and CDR2 ANQGSEA. The CDR3 loop reads CSVCTGPNTGELFF.

CDR3 amino acids: CATSRDGRGQIEQFF. The chain links TRBV15 to TRBJ2-1; there is no DNA to check the TCRdb D call of TRBD1. The CDR3 spans 15 residues. Germline V gene sequence: CDR1 LNHNV, CDR2 YYDKDF (reference sequence). The whole variable domain, filled in from reference TRBV15 and TRBJ2-1, reads DAMVIQNPRYQVTQFGKPVTLSCSQTLNHNVMYWYQQKSSQAPKLLFHYYDKDFNNEADTPDNFQSRRPNTSFCFLDIRSPGLGDTAMYLCATSRDGRGQIEQFFGPGTRLTVL.